The clone carrying this T cell receptor beta chain was picked up a small number of times. Its specificity is not known. The source of the sample is a study of memory CD4+ T cells and cytomegalovirus serostatus. Overall study findings and caveats: Of about 150 reported CMV TCRbeta sequences, just over 65 were found in memory CD4+ repertoires.

The CDR3 sequence is 15 residues long. V shed 1 base and J shed 5 bases, with 11 bases lying between them. Germline lookup yields CDR1 SGHAT and CDR2 FQNNGV. The sort gate was single viable CD3+CD4+CD8-CD45RO+ cells for memory CD4+ T cells. Clones were sequenced by immunoSEQ multiplex PCR, and TCRdb holds only the in-frame ones, with some missing. The data show tens of thousands of clones, roughly four fifths seen once. The sequence came from an adult in good health and CMV-seropositive. The rearrangement joins TRBV11-2 to TRBJ2-2; D is possibly TRBD1 (6 bases). The sequenced sample was memory CD4+ T cells from blood. CDR3 in amino acids: CASSLAGVRTGELFF. Here the CDR3 DNA reads TGTGCCAGCAGCTTAGCAGGGGTTCGGACCGGGGAGCTGTTTTTT. The variable domain in full, with the rest retrieved from reference TRBV11-2 and TRBJ2-2, is EAGVAQSPRYKIIEKRQSVAFWCNPISGHATLYWYQQILGQGPKLLIQFQNNGVVDDSQLPKDRFSAERLKGVDSTLKIQPAKLEDSAVYLCASSLAGVRTGELFFGEGSRLTVL.